A single sample gave rise to the 14 T cell receptor beta chains below, sequenced in a study of cytomegalovirus exposure and HLA in healthy donors. PCR was performed using 60 Vbeta and 13 Jbeta primers. Sequencing used immunoSEQ multiplex PCR; TCRdb keeps in-frame clones, though not all of them. Among roughly 56,000 clones, more than 75% were seen once, and the ten largest hold 1.4% to 1.5%. What was sequenced was PBMCs. These receptors were obtained from a man between 18 and 29 years old in good health and CMV-seronegative.

This sequence joins TRBV5-6 and TRBJ1-6; D ambiguous. CDR1 SGHDT and CDR2 YYEEEE come from the germline V gene. V lost 2 bases and J 10 bases, leaving 13 bases between the germline ends. This CDR3 has 14 amino acids. The CDR3 DNA reads TGTGCCAGCAGCTTAATAGAAGGAGGGTCACCCCTCCACTTT. Translation: CASSLIEGGSPLHF.

The rearrangement uses TRBV11-2 and TRBJ2-7; TRBD1 agrees at 7 bases. The CDR3 runs to 14 residues. CDR1 SGHAT and CDR2 FQNNGV come from the germline V gene. Trimming took 1 base from V and 7 from J; bases not matched to a gene: 7. CDR3 sequence reads: CASSLGTQGEEQYF. The CDR3 DNA sequence: TGTGCCAGCAGCTTAGGAACCCAGGGGGAGGAGCAGTACTTC.

The V gene is TRBV19, the J gene TRBJ1-4, with TRBD1 matching 8 bases. The V gene's germline CDR1 is LNHDA and CDR2 SQIVND (reference sequence). This CDR3 is built from 19 residues. Trimming cost V 0 bases and J 5 bases; bases outside gene matches: 14. The CDR3 nucleotides are TGTGCCAGTAGTATAGACCCAGGACAGGGAACGCTGAAGAATGAAAAACTGTTTTTT. This gives the protein CASSIDPGQGTLKNEKLFF. The full variable domain, in which reference TRBV19 and TRBJ1-4 provide the parts outside the CDR3, is DGGITQSPKYLFRKEGQNVTLSCEQNLNHDAMYWYRQDPGQGLRLIYYSQIVNDFQKGDIAEGYSVSREKKESFPLTVTSAQKNPTAFYLCASSIDPGQGTLKNEKLFFGSGTQLSVL.

On this clone: The conserved phenylalanine or tryptophan is not found at the CDR3 terminus, so this likely reflects a read error. The rearrangement links TRBV29-1 to TRBJ2-7, with 7 bases that match TRBD1. Germline V lookup: CDR1 SQVTM, CDR2 ANQGSEA. CDR3 length: 14 amino acids. Losses at the gene ends were 5 bases for V and 2 bases for J; bases not matched to a gene: 9. The CDR3 spells CSVLDRKTTYEQYS. In DNA form, the CDR3 reads TGCAGCGTTCTGGACAGGAAAACTACCTACGAGCAGTACTCC.

The chain recombines TRBV5-1 with TRBJ2-5; 8 nucleotides agree with TRBD2. Germline trimming cut 3 bases from V and 2 bases from J; bases unmatched to any gene: 3. This CDR3 is built from 14 residues. CDR1 is SGHRS and CDR2 is YFSETQ in the germline V gene. The CDR3 sequence: CASSSKRGQETQYF. CDR3 sequence (DNA): TGCGCCAGCAGCTCCAAGCGGGGGCAAGAGACCCAGTACTTC. Based on the CDR3 plus reference TRBV5-1 and TRBJ2-5, the full variable domain is KAGVTQTPRYLIKTRGQQVTLSCSPISGHRSVSWYQQTPGQGLQFLFEYFSETQRNKGNFPGRFSGRQFSNSRSEMNVSTLELGDSALYLCASSSKRGQETQYFGPGTRLLVL.

The chain joins TRBV19 to TRBJ1-3; D is ambiguous. In germline, CDR1 is LNHDA, CDR2 SQIVND (reference sequence). This CDR3 comprises 12 residues. The V and J ends lost 7 bases and 2 bases respectively, with 6 bases between them. CDR3 sequence reads: CASKTAGNTIYF. The CDR3, as DNA: TGTGCCAGTAAAACTGCTGGAAACACCATATATTTT.

The chain is built from TRBV5-1 and TRBJ1-2, with D perhaps TRBD1 (5 bases). Germline CDR1 reads SGHRS; CDR2 reads YFSETQ. With 4 bases removed from V and 1 base from J, the gap between germline ends came to 8 bases. This CDR3 contains 13 residues. The CDR3 region has the DNA TGCGCCAGCAGCCCGGACAATAACTATGGCTACACCTTC. It codes for CASSPDNNYGYTF.

The chain carries TRBV4-1 and TRBJ2-4; D not resolved. V lost 1 base and J lost 13, with 11 bases in between. The CDR3 covers 12 residues. The germline V gene encodes CDR1 MGHRA and CDR2 YSYEKL. CDR3 amino acids: CASSQVAGQQYF. The CDR3 nucleotides are TGCGCCAGCAGCCAAGTGGCAGGCCAACAGTACTTC.

The V and J genes are TRBV21-1 and TRBJ2-7; the DNA was not compared with TRBD1, the D call given in the table. TRBV21-1 is marked as a pseudogene. The CDR3 consists of 14 residues. CDR3 sequence: CASSARQGPYEQYF. The DNA for the CDR3 is TGTGCCAGCAGCGCCCGACAGGGGCCCTACGAGCAGTACTTC.

V gene TRBV4-1 combines with J gene TRBJ2-2; D gene uncertain. Germline V gene data show CDR1 as MGHRA and CDR2 as YSYEKL. V lost 3 bases and J lost 6, with 11 bases in between. This CDR3 region has 14 residues. CDR3: CASSHPRSSGELFF. The CDR3 DNA follows: TGCGCCAGCAGCCATCCACGGAGTTCCGGGGAGCTGTTTTTT.

J is TRBJ2-5 and V is TRBV6-5; D ambiguous. Trimming shortened V by 7 bases and J by 2 bases, and 11 bases separated the two germline ends. Per the germline V gene, CDR1 is MNHEY and CDR2 is SVGAGI. The CDR3 runs to 13 residues. CDR3 in DNA: TGTGCCAGCAAGGTAGCCGGGCAAGAGACCCAGTACTTC. Protein: CASKVAGQETQYF.

The chain is built from TRBV6-5 and TRBJ1-2; possibly TRBD1 for D (6 bases). V dropped 5 bases and J dropped 0 bases, with 13 bases sitting between them. This CDR3 region has 15 residues. The germline gives CDR1 MNHEY, CDR2 SVGAGI. The CDR3 DNA reads TGTGCCAGCAGTCGTACAGGGAGAACTAACTATGGCTACACCTTC. It yields the protein CASSRTGRTNYGYTF.

The CDR3 nucleotides read TGTGCCAGCAGTGAAGAAGCGGGGGGTCCAAATGAGCAGTTCTTC. This translates into CASSEEAGGPNEQFF. This chain connects TRBV6-1 to TRBJ2-1; 9 positions agree with TRBD2. Germline lookup yields CDR1 MNHNS and CDR2 SASEGT. V trimming: 1 base; J trimming: 7 bases; junction bases outside the gene matches: 5. The CDR3 spans 15 residues.

The J gene is TRBJ2-1, the V gene TRBV4-1, with a possible D match to TRBD1 (5 bases). Per germline, CDR1 MGHRA and CDR2 YSYEKL. V lost 0 bases and J 2 bases, leaving 5 bases between the germline ends. The CDR3 consists of 14 residues. CDR3 bases: TGCGCCAGCAGCCAAGAGGACACCTACAATGAGCAGTTCTTC. Translated, it gives CASSQEDTYNEQFF.